The 3 T cell receptor beta chains given below trace back to one sample, sequenced in a study of blood T cell repertoires in COVID-19. The table came from immunoSEQ multiplex PCR; TCRdb's copy has only in-frame clones and leaves some out. The sample holds 85,000 to 120,000 clones, roughly 86% seen once. Source material: peripheral blood. The receptor source for this set is a man aged 50-59 years with active or convalescent COVID-19.

This CDR3 reads CASSHRDNGYEQYV. CDR3 nucleotides: TGTGCCAGCAGCCACCGAGATAACGGCTACGAGCAGTACGTC. The J gene is TRBJ2-7, the V gene TRBV3-1 (or the pseudogene TRBV3-2), with no clear D. V was shortened by 3 bases and J by 3 bases, with 12 bases between the two germline ends. The V gene's germline CDR1 is LGHDT and CDR2 YNNKEL (reference sequence). This CDR3 has 14 amino acids.

The chain joins TRBV5-1 to TRBJ1-4, with 10 bases identical to TRBD1. This CDR3 has 14 residues. V lost 3 bases and J lost 8; bases outside the gene matches: 4. Germline V gives CDR1 SGHRS, CDR2 YFSETQ. The CDR3 DNA reads as TGCGCCAGCAGCTGGGGGACAGGGGAGGAAAAACTGTTTTTT. Residues: CASSWGTGEEKLFF.

The table lists this clone with a few counts. The chain combines TRBV4-1 with TRBJ1-4; D possibly corresponds to TRBD1 (5 bases). The V and J ends lost 7 bases and 8 bases respectively, with 17 bases between them. Germline loops: CDR1 MGHRA, CDR2 YSYEKL. The CDR3 is made up of 14 amino acids. CDR3 region: CASKTGGYDEKLFF. CDR3 in DNA: TGCGCCAGCAAAACGGGGGGGTACGACGAAAAACTGTTTTTT.